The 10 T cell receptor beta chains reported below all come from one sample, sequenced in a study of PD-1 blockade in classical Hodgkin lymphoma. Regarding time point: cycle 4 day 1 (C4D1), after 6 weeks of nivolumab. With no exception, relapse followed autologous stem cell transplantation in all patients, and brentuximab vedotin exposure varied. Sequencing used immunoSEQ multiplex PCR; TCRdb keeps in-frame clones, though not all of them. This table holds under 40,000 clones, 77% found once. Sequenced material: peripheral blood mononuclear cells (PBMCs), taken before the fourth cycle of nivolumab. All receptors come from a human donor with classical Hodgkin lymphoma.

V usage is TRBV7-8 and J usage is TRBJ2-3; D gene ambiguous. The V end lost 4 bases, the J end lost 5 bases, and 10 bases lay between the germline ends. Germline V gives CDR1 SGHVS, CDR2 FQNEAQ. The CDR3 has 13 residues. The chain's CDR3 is CASSSRLGDTQYF. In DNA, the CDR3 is TGTGCCAGCAGCTCCCGACTGGGAGATACGCAGTATTTT.

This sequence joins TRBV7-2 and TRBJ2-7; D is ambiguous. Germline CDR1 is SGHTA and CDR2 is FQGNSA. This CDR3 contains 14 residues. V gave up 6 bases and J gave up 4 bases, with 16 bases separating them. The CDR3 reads CASRPSVIGYEQYF. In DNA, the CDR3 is TGTGCCAGCAGGCCGTCAGTGATCGGTTACGAGCAGTACTTC. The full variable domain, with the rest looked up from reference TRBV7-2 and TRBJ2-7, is GAGVSQSPSNKVTEKGKDVELRCDPISGHTALYWYRQSLGQGLEFLIYFQGNSAPDKSGLPSDRFSAERTGGSVSTLTIQRTQQEDSAVYLCASRPSVIGYEQYFGPGTRLTVT.

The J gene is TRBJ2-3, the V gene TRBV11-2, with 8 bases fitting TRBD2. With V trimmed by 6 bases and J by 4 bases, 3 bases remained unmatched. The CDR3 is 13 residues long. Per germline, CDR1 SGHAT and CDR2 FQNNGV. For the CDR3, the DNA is TGTGCCAGCAGGGGGACTAGTTCAGATACGCAGTATTTT. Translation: CASRGTSSDTQYF.

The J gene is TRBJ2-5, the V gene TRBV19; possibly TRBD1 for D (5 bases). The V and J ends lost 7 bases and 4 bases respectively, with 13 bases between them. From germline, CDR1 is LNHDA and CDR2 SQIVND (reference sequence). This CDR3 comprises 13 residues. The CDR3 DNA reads TGTGCCAGTACCCCCAGGGTCGGAGAGACCCAGTACTTC. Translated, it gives CASTPRVGETQYF.

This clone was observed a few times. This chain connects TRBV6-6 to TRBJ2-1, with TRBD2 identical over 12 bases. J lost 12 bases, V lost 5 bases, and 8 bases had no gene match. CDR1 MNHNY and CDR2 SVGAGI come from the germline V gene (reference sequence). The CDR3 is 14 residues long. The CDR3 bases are TGTGCCAGCAGTCCAGGACTAGCGGGGCGGAGGCAGTTCTTC. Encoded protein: CASSPGLAGRRQFF.

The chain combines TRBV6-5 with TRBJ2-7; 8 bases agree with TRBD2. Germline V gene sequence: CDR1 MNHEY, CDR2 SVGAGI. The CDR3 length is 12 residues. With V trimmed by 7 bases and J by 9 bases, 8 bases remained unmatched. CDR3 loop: CASTPGGALQYF. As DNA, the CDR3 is TGTGCCAGCACGCCGGGAGGGGCGCTGCAGTACTTC.

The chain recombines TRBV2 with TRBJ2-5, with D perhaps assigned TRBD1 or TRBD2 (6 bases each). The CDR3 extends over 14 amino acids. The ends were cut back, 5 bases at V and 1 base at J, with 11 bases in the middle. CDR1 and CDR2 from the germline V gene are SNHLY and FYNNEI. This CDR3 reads CASSPGAAQETQYF. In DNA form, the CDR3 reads TGTGCCAGCAGTCCGGGGGCCGCCCAAGAGACCCAGTACTTC. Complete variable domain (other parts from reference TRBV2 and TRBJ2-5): EPEVTQTPSHQVTQMGQEVILRCVPISNHLYFYWYRQILGQKVEFLVSFYNNEISEKSEIFDDQFSVERPDGSNFTLKIRSTKLEDSAMYFCASSPGAAQETQYFGPGTRLLVL.

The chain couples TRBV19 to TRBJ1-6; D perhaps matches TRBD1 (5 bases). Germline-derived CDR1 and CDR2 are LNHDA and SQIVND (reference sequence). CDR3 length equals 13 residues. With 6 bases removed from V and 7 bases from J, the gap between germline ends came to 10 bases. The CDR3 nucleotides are TGTGCCAGTAGGGAGACAGCCAATTCACCCCTCCACTTT. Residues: CASRETANSPLHF. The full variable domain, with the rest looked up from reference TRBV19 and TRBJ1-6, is DGGITQSPKYLFRKEGQNVTLSCEQNLNHDAMYWYRQDPGQGLRLIYYSQIVNDFQKGDIAEGYSVSREKKESFPLTVTSAQKNPTAFYLCASRETANSPLHFGNGTRLTVT.

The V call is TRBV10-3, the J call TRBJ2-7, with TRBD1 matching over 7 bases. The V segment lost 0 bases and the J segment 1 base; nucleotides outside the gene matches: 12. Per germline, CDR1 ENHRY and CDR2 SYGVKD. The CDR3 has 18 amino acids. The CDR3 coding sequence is TGTGCCATCAGTGAGTCAGGGTCCGGGACAGATTTATCCTACGAGCAGTACTTC. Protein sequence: CAISESGSGTDLSYEQYF.

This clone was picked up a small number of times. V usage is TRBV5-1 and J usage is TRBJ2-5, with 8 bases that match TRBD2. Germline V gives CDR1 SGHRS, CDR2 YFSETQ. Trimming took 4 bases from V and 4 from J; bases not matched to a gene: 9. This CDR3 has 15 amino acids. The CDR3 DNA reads TGCGCCAGCAGCCTCCTCGGGGGGGCCGGAGAGACCCAGTACTTC. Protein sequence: CASSLLGGAGETQYF.